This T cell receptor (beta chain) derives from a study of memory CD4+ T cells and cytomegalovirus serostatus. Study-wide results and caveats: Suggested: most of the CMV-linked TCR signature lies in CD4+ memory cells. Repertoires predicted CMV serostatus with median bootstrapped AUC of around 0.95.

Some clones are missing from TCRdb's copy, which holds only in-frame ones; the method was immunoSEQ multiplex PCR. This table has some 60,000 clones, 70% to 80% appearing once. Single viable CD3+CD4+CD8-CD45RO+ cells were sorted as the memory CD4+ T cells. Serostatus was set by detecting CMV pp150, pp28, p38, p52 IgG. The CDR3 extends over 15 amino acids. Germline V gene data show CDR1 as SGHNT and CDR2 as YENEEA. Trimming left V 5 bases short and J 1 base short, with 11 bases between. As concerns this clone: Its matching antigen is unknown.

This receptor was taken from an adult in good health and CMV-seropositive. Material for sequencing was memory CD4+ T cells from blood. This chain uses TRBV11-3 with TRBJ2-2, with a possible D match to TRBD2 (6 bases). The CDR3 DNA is TGTGCCAGCAGCCATTTTAGCGGGAACACCGGGGAGCTGTTTTTT. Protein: CASSHFSGNTGELFF.